The 18 T cell receptor beta chains presented below share a single source sample, sequenced in a study of T cells in women clearing cervical HPV infection (dated by TCRdb to about 2018). The library was built by means of the immunoSEQ multiplex PCR assay. TCRdb re-hosts the immuneACCESS table, in-frame sequences only. Its copies lack some clones; in the studies checked, an unresolved V gene accounts for under half of them, and the cause for the rest is not known. The table for this sample lists more than 15,000 clones. The ten largest clonotypes hold approximately 11% of the sample. Sequencing was performed on blood buffy coat. The receptors were gathered from a woman between 18 and 70 years old with a cervical HPV16 infection that either progressed to CIN3+ or cleared (not recorded which).

About this clone itself: The missing CDR3 end, 3 residues past where the read stops, is filled in from the germline J gene. V gene TRBV19 combines with J gene TRBJ2-4; D gene unclear. CDR1 is LNHDA and CDR2 is SQIVND in the germline V gene (reference sequence). The CDR3 covers 13 residues. The germline V and J ends were trimmed by 6 bases and 9 bases, with 15 bases remaining between them. The CDR3 sequence is CASRENPGGIQYF. CDR3 bases read: TGTGCCAGTAGAGAAAACCCGGGTGGCATT.

Incomplete CDR3 DNA: TGCAGTGCTAGAGATGCGCGGTTCGGGTTGGACAATGGC. Translating gives CSARDARFGLDNG. The entire CDR3 protein reads CSARDARFGLDNGYTF. This rearrangement joins TRBV20-1 to TRBJ1-2, with a weak D call TRBD1 (5 bases). Read sequence stops 3 residues before the CDR3 end, and the germline J gene provides the missing end. The germline V and J ends were trimmed by 0 bases and 6 bases, with 20 bases remaining between them. This CDR3 comprises 16 residues. Germline-derived CDR1 and CDR2 are DFQATT and SNEGSKA (reference sequence).

With regard to this clone: Read coverage stops 3 residues before the CDR3 terminus; the germline J gene supplies the remainder. The chain has TRBV13 and TRBJ1-4; weak D call: TRBD1 (5 bases). The CDR3 totals 15 residues. V lost 1 base to trimming and J lost 8 bases, with 14 bases between them. Germline V lookup: CDR1 PRHDT, CDR2 FYEKMQ (reference sequence). CDR3 in amino acids: CASSLDQGVTEKLFF. CDR3 DNA (partial): TGTGCCAGCAGCTTAGATCAGGGAGTGACGGAAAAA.

Details on this clone: The missing CDR3 end, 3 residues past where the read stops, is filled in from the germline J gene. This chain links TRBV5-1 with TRBJ2-2; 10 nucleotides agree with TRBD2. The length of the CDR3 is 18 residues. Germline V lookup: CDR1 SGHRS, CDR2 YFSETQ. Germline trimming cut 4 bases from V and 2 bases from J; bases unmatched to any gene: 11. This CDR3 is CASSLGPSGGRNTGELFF. The DNA read from the CDR3 is TGCGCCAGCAGCCTAGGGCCTAGCGGGGGCCGAAACACCGGGGAG.

A word on this clone: The read is 3 residues too short to cover the CDR3 end, so that end is filled in from the germline J gene. This chain connects TRBV5-1 to TRBJ1-1; D unresolved. Trimming pared 2 bases from V and 4 bases from J, leaving 15 bases between. The CDR3 loop spans 15 amino acids. CDR1 is SGHRS, CDR2 YFSETQ, per germline. CDR3 DNA, as far as it was read: TGCGCCAGCAGCTTCTCTACCGCGCAGGTCACTGAA. The encoded protein is CASSFSTAQVTE. The entire CDR3 is CASSFSTAQVTEAFF.

A note on this clone: The read terminates 3 residues before the CDR3 end, so the remaining end is supplied by the germline J gene. The chain recombines TRBV20-1 with TRBJ1-2; D is ambiguous. Trimming removed 2 bases from V and 2 bases from J, with 18 bases in between. In germline, CDR1 is DFQATT, CDR2 SNEGSKA (reference sequence). This CDR3 is 16 amino acids long. The CDR3 spells CSARPARLRDNYGYTF. CDR3 DNA (partial): TGCAGTGCTAGACCCGCCAGGCTCCGAGACAACTATGGC.

Notes on this clone: The observed sequence ends 3 residues before the CDR3 terminus, with the missing tail filled in from the germline J gene. V and J are TRBV10-3 and TRBJ2-7; 8 nucleotides align to TRBD1. Per the germline V gene, CDR1 is ENHRY and CDR2 is SYGVKD. V lost 10 bases to trimming and J lost 6 bases; unmatched junction nucleotides: 5. The CDR3 length is 11 residues. The CDR3 sequence is CATGQGREQYF. The CDR3 bases that were read are TGTGCCACTGGACAGGGACGCGAG.

As concerns this clone: The observed sequence ends 3 residues before the CDR3 terminus, with the missing tail filled in from the germline J gene. This chain connects TRBV19 to TRBJ2-2, with 13 bases aligning to TRBD2. This CDR3 has 18 residues. V was pared by 1 base and J by 1 base, with 3 bases of the junction left unmatched. Per germline, CDR1 LNHDA and CDR2 SQIVND (reference sequence). The CDR3 protein is CASSIVLAGGVNTGELFF. The sequenced CDR3 bases are TGTGCCAGTAGTATAGTACTAGCGGGAGGGGTGAACACCGGGGAG.

As for this clone: The read stops 3 residues short of the end of the CDR3; the missing end is completed from the germline J gene. The chain combines TRBV30 with TRBJ1-2; D is unclear. Per the germline V gene, CDR1 is GTSNPN and CDR2 is SVGIG (reference sequence). There are 15 residues in the CDR3. The V and J ends lost 3 bases and 4 bases respectively, with 18 bases between them. The covered CDR3 bases are TGTGCCTGGAGGGCAAAGGGCTCGCGGGGCTATGGC. Amino acids: CAWRAKGSRGYG. The whole CDR3 is CAWRAKGSRGYGYTF.

On this clone itself: The read falls 3 residues short of the CDR3 end, and the missing part is taken from the germline J gene. The J gene is TRBJ1-1, the V gene TRBV30; D not certain. V was clipped by 6 bases and J by 1 base, with 6 bases between them. The CDR3 has 11 amino acids. CDR1 is GTSNPN, CDR2 SVGIG, per germline (reference sequence). CDR3 DNA (partial): TGTGCCTGTAAGGCGAACACTGAA. Translating it yields CACKANTE. The complete CDR3 sequence is CACKANTEAFF.

Note on this clone: The read gets to within 3 residues of the CDR3 end, and the germline J gene fills in the rest. This sequence joins TRBV7-9 and TRBJ1-1; D is unclear. V was pared by 5 bases and J by 7 bases, with 5 bases between. Germline assignment: CDR1 SEHNR and CDR2 FQNEAQ (reference sequence). The CDR3 extends over 10 amino acids. The CDR3 loop is CASSTREAFF. Incomplete CDR3 DNA: TGTGCCAGCAGCACGCGTGAA.

The CDR3 DNA, read in part, is TGTGCCAGCAGTGAATTTACACGACAGGGCATCAGCCCAGATACG. It is translated as CASSEFTRQGISPDT. The entire CDR3 is CASSEFTRQGISPDTQYF. The V gene is TRBV6-1, the J gene TRBJ2-3; the match to TRBD1 covers 7 bases. The read stops 3 residues short of the end of the CDR3; the missing end is completed from the germline J gene. The germline gives CDR1 MNHNS, CDR2 SASEGT. The J segment lost 4 bases and the V segment lost 2 bases, leaving 15 bases of the junction unmatched. The CDR3 contains 18 residues.

Turning to this clone: The CDR3 goes on 3 residues after the read ends, and that part is filled in from the germline J gene. The J gene is TRBJ1-1, the V gene TRBV5-1; 11 nucleotides align to TRBD1. V shed 1 base, J shed 1 base, and the junction held 6 bases outside the gene matches. Germline CDR1 and CDR2: SGHRS and YFSETQ. The CDR3 runs to 17 residues. The DNA read from the CDR3 is TGCGCCAGCAGCTTGTTGCCCGGGACAGGGGGGAACACTGAA. Encoded protein: CASSLLPGTGGNTE. The entire CDR3 sequence reads CASSLLPGTGGNTEAFF.

Note on this clone: Read sequence stops 3 residues before the CDR3 end, and the germline J gene provides the missing end. The rearrangement links TRBV12-3 or TRBV12-4 to TRBJ1-2; D is unresolved. The CDR3 length is 15 residues. Deletions cut 7 bases from V and 0 bases from J, with 15 bases between. CDR3 in amino acids: CASTGEASSNYGYTF. CDR3 DNA (partial): TGTGCCAGCACCGGGGAGGCCTCTTCTAACTATGGC.

For this clone: The read stops 3 residues short of the end of the CDR3; the missing end is completed from the germline J gene. The gene calls are TRBV20-1 and TRBJ2-1; TRBD2 matches 8 bases. The V segment lost 2 bases and the J segment 9 bases; nucleotides outside the gene matches: 12. Germline V gene lookup returns CDR1 DFQATT and CDR2 SNEGSKA (reference sequence). This CDR3 comprises 15 residues. The sequenced CDR3 bases are TGCAGTGCTAGAAACCCAGCGGGAGTTGGTGGTGAG. It translates to CSARNPAGVGGE. The whole CDR3 sequence is CSARNPAGVGGEQFF.

On this clone itself: Coverage ceases 3 residues before the CDR3 finishes, and the germline J gene fills in the end. This sequence joins TRBV30 and TRBJ1-1; D unclear. The CDR3 totals 13 residues. V was shortened by 3 bases and J by 0 bases, with 8 bases between the two germline ends. The germline V gene encodes CDR1 GTSNPN and CDR2 SVGIG (reference sequence). The CDR3 spells CAWRALVNTEAFF. The CDR3 DNA, read in part, is TGTGCCTGGAGGGCCTTGGTGAACACTGAA.

With regard to this clone: Read sequence stops 3 residues before the CDR3 end, and the germline J gene provides the missing end. The V and J genes are TRBV14 and TRBJ2-5; weak D call: TRBD1 (5 bases). CDR1 and CDR2 (germline): SGHDN, FVKESK. The CDR3 sequence is 15 residues long. Trimming cost V 8 bases and J 3 bases, with 19 bases left between them. The CDR3 region is CASGAGDRLEETQYF. Incomplete CDR3 DNA: TGTGCCAGCGGGGCAGGAGATCGTCTAGAAGAGACC.

Remarks on this clone: The CDR3 end is not reached by the read, which stops 3 residues before it; the germline J gene fills it in. V is TRBV12-3 or TRBV12-4 and J is TRBJ2-3, with D tentatively TRBD2 (6 bases). V was shortened by 6 bases and J by 0 bases, with 10 bases between the two germline ends. The CDR3 sequence is 14 residues long. Partial CDR3 DNA: TGTGCCAGCAGCCTGGGGACTAGCACAGATACG. It codes for CASSLGTSTDT. The full-length CDR3 reads as CASSLGTSTDTQYF.